This TCR beta chain was sequenced during a study of control samples from healthy donors and cancer patients (dated by TCRdb to the early 2020s). Libraries were made using the immunoSEQ multiplex PCR assay. TCRdb took over this immuneACCESS table, retaining in-frame rearrangements with V and J assigned. Such tables are incomplete; in checked studies, under half of the missing clones stem from an unresolved V gene, and the remainder is unexplained. In this sample the table shows about 92,000 clones, roughly 82% of which occur a single time. Of the sample, approximately 9.8% is held by the ten largest clones. Comment on this clone: There is no known antigen for this receptor. Per-base qualities were not stored, and no clone one base away is much larger.

For CDR1 and CDR2, the germline V gene lists SGHTA and FQGNSA. Trimming costs V 1 base and J 8 bases, and their ends lie 8 bases apart. The cysteine opens and the phenylalanine closes a CDR3 of 12 amino acids. The retained sequence is limited to the CDR3, 36 bases, with the frame set at the first base. Material for sequencing was blood. The sequence derives from a woman in her sixties or seventies in good health. The chain is assembled from TRBV7-2 and TRBJ1-1, with an unclear D gene assignment. The nucleotides read TGTGCCAGCAGCTTAGATGTGGGAGAAGCTTTCTTT. It specifies CASSLDVGEAFF.